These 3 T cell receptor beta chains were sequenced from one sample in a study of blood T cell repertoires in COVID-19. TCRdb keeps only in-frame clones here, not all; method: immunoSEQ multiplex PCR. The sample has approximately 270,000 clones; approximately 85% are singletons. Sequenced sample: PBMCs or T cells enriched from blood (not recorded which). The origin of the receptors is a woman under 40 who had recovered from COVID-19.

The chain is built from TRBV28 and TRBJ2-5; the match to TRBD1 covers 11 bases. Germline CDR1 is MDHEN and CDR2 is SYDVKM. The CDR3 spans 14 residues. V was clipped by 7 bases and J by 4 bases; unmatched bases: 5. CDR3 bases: TGTGCCAGCACCAAAGGGACAGGGGGAGAGACCCAGTACTTC. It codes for CASTKGTGGETQYF.

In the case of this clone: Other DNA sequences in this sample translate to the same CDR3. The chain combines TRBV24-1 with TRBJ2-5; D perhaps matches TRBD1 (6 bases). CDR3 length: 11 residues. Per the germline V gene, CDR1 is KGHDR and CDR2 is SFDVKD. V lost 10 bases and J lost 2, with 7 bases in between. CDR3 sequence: CATGQQETQYF. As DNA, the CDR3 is TGTGCCACGGGACAACAAGAGACCCAGTACTTC.

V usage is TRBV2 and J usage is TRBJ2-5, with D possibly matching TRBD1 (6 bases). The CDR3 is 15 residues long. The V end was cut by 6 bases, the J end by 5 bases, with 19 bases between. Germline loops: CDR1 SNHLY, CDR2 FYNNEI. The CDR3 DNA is TGTGCCAGCAGGGAACAGGGCGGAAGGGTTGAGACCCAGTACTTC. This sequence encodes CASREQGGRVETQYF.